This T cell receptor beta chain comes out of a study of T-cell reconstitution after alpha-beta-depleted transplantation in children. The germline V gene encodes CDR1 SNHLY and CDR2 FYNNEI. This CDR3 contains 17 residues. Trimming removed 8 bases from V and 4 bases from J; junction bases left unmatched: 15. The authors prepared the TCRbeta library with unique molecular identifiers. TCRdb re-called the PCR reads with MiXCR, one entry per CDR3 protein. The repertoire includes approximately 590,000 distinct CDR3 sequences, 8% to 11% of them detected once, and about 4.2% sits in the top ten. The gene calls are TRBV2 and TRBJ1-5, with 9 bases lining up with TRBD1. Material: PBMCs from the stem cell graft donor, obtained from the stem cell graft. This clonotype originated in a human donor who donated a stem cell graft to a child with acute myeloid leukemia. The CDR3, as DNA: TGTGCCAGCGGACAGACCGGGACAGGGACCTTAAATCAGCCCCAGCATTTT. Amino acid sequence: CASGQTGTGTLNQPQHF.